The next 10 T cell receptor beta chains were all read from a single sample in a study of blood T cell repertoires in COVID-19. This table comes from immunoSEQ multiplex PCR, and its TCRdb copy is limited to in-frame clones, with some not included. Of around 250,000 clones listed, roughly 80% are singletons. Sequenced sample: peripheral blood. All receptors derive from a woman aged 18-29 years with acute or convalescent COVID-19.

The CDR3 loop reads CASSLAQGLARGELFF. The DNA of the CDR3 is TGTGCCAGCAGCTTAGCTCAGGGACTAGCGAGGGGGGAGCTGTTTTTT. This chain connects TRBV7-2 to TRBJ2-2; the match to TRBD2 covers 10 bases. Germline CDR1 SGHTA, CDR2 FQGNSA. The CDR3 spans 16 residues. The V gene end was trimmed by 0 bases and the J gene end by 8 bases; junction bases not matched to a gene: 6.

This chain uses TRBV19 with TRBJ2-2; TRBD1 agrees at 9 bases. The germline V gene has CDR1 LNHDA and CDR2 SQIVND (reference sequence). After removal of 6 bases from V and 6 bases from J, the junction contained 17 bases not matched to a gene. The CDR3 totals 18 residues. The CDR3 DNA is TGTGCCAGTAGACCCACTCCCACAGGGGGCTCGCGCCCCGGGGAGCTGTTTTTT. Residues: CASRPTPTGGSRPGELFF.

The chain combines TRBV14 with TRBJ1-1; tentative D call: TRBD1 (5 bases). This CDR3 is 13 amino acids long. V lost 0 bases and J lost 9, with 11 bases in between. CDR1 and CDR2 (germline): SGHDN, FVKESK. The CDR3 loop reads CASSQDGAGKAFF. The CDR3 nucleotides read TGTGCCAGCAGCCAAGATGGGGCAGGGAAAGCTTTCTTT.

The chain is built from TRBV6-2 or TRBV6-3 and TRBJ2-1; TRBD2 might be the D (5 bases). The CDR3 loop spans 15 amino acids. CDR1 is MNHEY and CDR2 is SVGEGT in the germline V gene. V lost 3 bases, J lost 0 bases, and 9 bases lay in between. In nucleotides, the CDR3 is TGTGCCAGCAGTTATGAGGGAGTCTCCTACAATGAGCAGTTCTTC. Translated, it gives CASSYEGVSYNEQFF.

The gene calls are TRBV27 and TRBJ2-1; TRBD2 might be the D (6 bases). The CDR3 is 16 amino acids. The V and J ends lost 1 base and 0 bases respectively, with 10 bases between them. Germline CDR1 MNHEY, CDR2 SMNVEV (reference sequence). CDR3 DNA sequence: TGTGCCAGCAGTTTATTGGGGGGACGCTCCTACAATGAGCAGTTCTTC. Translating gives CASSLLGGRSYNEQFF.

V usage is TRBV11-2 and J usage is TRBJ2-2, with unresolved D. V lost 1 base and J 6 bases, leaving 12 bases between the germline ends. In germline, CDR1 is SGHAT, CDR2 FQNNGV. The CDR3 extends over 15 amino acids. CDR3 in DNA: TGTGCCAGCAGCTTAGTACGACTCTACGCCGGGGAGCTGTTTTTT. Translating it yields CASSLVRLYAGELFF.

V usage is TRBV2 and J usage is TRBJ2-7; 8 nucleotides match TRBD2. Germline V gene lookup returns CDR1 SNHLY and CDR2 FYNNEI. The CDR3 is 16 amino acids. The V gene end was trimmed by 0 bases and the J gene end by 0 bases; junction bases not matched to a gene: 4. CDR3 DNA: TGTGCCAGCAGTGAAGCGAGAAGCGGGAGCTCCTACGAGCAGTACTTC. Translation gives CASSEARSGSSYEQYF. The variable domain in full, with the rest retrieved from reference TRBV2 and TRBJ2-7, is EPEVTQTPSHQVTQMGQEVILRCVPISNHLYFYWYRQILGQKVEFLVSFYNNEISEKSEIFDDQFSVERPDGSNFTLKIRSTKLEDSAMYFCASSEARSGSSYEQYFGPGTRLTVT.

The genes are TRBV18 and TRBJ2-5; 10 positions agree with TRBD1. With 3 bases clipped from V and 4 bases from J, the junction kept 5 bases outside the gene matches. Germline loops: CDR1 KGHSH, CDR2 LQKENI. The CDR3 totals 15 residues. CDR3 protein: CASSPTTGGRETQYF. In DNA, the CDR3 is TGTGCCAGCTCACCGACGACAGGGGGCCGAGAGACCCAGTACTTC. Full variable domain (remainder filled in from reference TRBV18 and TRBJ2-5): NAGVMQNPRHLVRRRGQEARLRCSPMKGHSHVYWYRQLPEEGLKFMVYLQKENIIDESGMPKERFSAEFPKEGPSILRIQQVVRGDSAAYFCASSPTTGGRETQYFGPGTRLLVL.

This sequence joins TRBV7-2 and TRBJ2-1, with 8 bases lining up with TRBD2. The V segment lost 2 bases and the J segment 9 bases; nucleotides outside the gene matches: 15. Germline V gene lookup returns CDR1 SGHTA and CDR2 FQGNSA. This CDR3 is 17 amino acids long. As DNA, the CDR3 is TGTGCCAGCAGCTTAACAAGCGGGAGTGGGGGATTTGGTGAGCAGTTCTTC. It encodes CASSLTSGSGGFGEQFF.

In DNA, the CDR3 is TGTGCCAGCAGCCCACTAGCGGGAGGGCCAGAAGAGCAGTACTTC. Its translation: CASSPLAGGPEEQYF. The genes are TRBV7-2 and TRBJ2-7; TRBD2 agrees at 13 bases. CDR1 SGHTA and CDR2 FQGNSA come from the germline V gene. The length of the CDR3 is 15 residues. J lost 7 bases, V lost 5 bases, and 8 bases had no gene match.